Listed here is a single T cell receptor beta chain. Sequencing was performed with immunoSEQ multiplex PCR; in TCRdb, only in-frame clones are kept and a portion is missing. Here the sample spans around 2.1 million clones, roughly 91% being singletons. The sample comes from a study of shared clonotypes between healthy human individuals. Naive CD8 populations comprised CD45RO-negative cells positively selected for CCR7, excluding terminally differentiated effector memory CD45RA+ cells. Trimming cost V 2 bases and J 8 bases; bases outside gene matches: 7. The CDR3 has 15 residues. CDR1 SGHDT and CDR2 YYEEEE come from the germline V gene.

The TCR originated in a man aged 18 to 29 in good health. Some clones in this sample may be carry-over from other donors' samples. The V gene is TRBV5-6, the J gene TRBJ2-1; 10 bases map to TRBD2. Sequencing was carried out using naive CD8+ T cells from PBMCs. CDR3 coding DNA: TGTGCCAGCAGCTTCTTGACTAGCGGGTACGATGAGCAGTTCTTC. Encoded protein: CASSFLTSGYDEQFF. Filled out from reference TRBV5-6 and TRBJ2-1, the complete variable domain reads DAGVTQSPTHLIKTRGQQVTLRCSPKSGHDTVSWYQQALGQGPQFIFQYYEEEERQRGNFPDRFSGHQFPNYSSELNVNALLLGDSALYLCASSFLTSGYDEQFFGPGTRLTVL.